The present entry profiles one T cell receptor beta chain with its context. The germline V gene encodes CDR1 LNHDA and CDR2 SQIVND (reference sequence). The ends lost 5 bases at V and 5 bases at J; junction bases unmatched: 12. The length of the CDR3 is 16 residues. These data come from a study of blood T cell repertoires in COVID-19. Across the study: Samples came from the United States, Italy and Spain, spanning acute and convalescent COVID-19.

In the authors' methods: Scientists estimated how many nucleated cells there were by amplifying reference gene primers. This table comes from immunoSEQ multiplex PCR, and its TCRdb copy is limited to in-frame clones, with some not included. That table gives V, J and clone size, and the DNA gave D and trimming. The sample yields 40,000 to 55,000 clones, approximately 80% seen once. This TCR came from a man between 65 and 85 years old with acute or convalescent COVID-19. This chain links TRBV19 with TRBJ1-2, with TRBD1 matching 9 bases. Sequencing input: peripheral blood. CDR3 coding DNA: TGTGCCAGTAGTCACAACCCCGGGACAGGGCTTTATGGCTACACCTTC. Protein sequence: CASSHNPGTGLYGYTF.